This T cell receptor beta chain originates from a study of control samples from healthy donors and cancer patients. CDR3 length: 16 amino acids. Germline V gives CDR1 SGHVS, CDR2 FNYEAQ. Trimming took 4 bases from V and 3 from J; bases not matched to a gene: 9. Repertoires were generated with immunoSEQ multiplex PCR, while TCRdb's copy carries only in-frame clones and drops some. The sample lists 100,000 to 130,000 clones, approximately 80% occurring once. The sample consisted of blood. The chain recombines TRBV7-6 with TRBJ2-7, with 10 bases matching TRBD1. The TCR comes from a man aged 18 to 29 in good health. The CDR3 coding sequence is TGTGCCAGCAGCTCGATTCTGGACAGGGGGAGCTACGAGCAGTACTTC. Its protein is CASSSILDRGSYEQYF.